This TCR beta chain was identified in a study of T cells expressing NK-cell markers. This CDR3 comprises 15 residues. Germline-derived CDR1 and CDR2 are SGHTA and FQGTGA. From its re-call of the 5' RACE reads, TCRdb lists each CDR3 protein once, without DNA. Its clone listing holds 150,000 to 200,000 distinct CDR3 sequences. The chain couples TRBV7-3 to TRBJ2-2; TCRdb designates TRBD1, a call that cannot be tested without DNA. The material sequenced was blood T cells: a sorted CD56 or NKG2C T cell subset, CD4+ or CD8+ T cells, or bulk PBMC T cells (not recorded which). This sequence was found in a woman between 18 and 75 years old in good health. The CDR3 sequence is CASSPLGRSAGELFF.